This T cell receptor (beta chain) stems from a study of T cells in Graves' hyperthyroidism and ophthalmopathy. Authors of the study amplified TCR beta CDR3 regions from RNA transcripts. Researchers ran a first-round RT-PCR on the TCR CDR3 using the HTBI primer set. TCRdb re-called the multiplex PCR reads with MiXCR, one entry per CDR3 protein. The sample lists 300,000 to 450,000 distinct CDR3 sequences, approximately 25% occurring once. Germline CDR1 SGHRS, CDR2 YFSETQ. After removal of 3 bases from V and 0 bases from J, the junction contained 7 bases not matched to a gene. The CDR3 is made up of 16 amino acids.

The genes are TRBV5-1 and TRBJ2-7, with TRBD2 matching over 9 bases. The receptor was derived from a man in his forties or fifties with Graves' hyperthyroidism. The material sequenced was blood. This CDR3 is CASSSTSGYSSYEQYF. CDR3 bases: TGCGCCAGCAGCTCGACTAGCGGCTATAGCTCCTACGAGCAGTACTTC.